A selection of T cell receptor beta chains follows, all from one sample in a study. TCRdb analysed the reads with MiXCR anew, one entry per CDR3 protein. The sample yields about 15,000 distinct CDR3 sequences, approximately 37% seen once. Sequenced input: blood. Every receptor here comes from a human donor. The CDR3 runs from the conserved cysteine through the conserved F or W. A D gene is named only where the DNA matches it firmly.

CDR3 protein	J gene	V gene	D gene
CASSPAGLRTDTQYF	TRBJ2-3	TRBV18	-
CASSHRVRTYNQPLHF	TRBJ1-6	TRBV4-1	-
CASRSGTGHQPQHF	-	TRBV11-2	TRBD1
CASSPLGLAYNEQFF	TRBJ2-1	TRBV18	TRBD2
CASRLTGRQPQHF	TRBJ1-5	TRBV12-3/TRBV12-4	-
CASSQDKPSGSFDEQFF	TRBJ2-1	TRBV28	TRBD2
CSVKPPNTEAFF	TRBJ1-1	TRBV29-1	-
CSASFSHEQYF	TRBJ2-7	TRBV20-1	-
CSAPGPATDTQYF	TRBJ2-3	TRBV20-1	-
CASSQVASRGNQPQHF	TRBJ1-5	TRBV4-2	-
CAWSVGASGYTF	TRBJ1-2	TRBV30	-
CASSQDRTDSYEQYF	TRBJ2-7	TRBV4-2	-
CASSQVGANTGELFF	TRBJ2-2	TRBV14	-
CASSPPVTEYEQYF	TRBJ2-7	TRBV18	-
CAISQESLTVTLTYEQYF	TRBJ2-7	TRBV4-2	-
CSAIRREKGYGYTF	TRBJ1-2	TRBV20-1	-
CASSFRGQGAYNEQFF	TRBJ2-1	TRBV7-2	TRBD1
CSVDGLAGEETQYF	TRBJ2-5	TRBV29-1	TRBD2
CASTRRHGPSYNSPLHF	TRBJ1-6	TRBV23-1	-
CSVWGLADNEQFF	TRBJ2-1	TRBV29-1	TRBD2
CASSQDGRDTEAFF	TRBJ1-1	TRBV4-2	-
CASSQGLQGAYEQYF	TRBJ2-7	TRBV4-3	-
CASSLGVPNTDTQYF	TRBJ2-3	TRBV7-8	-
CASSDQNRNQPQHF	TRBJ1-5	TRBV6-1	-
CASSQDKPSGSHRTEAFF	TRBJ1-1	TRBV4-3	-
CASSFYISNEQFF	TRBJ2-1	TRBV11-2	-
CSAMSSTSEPTGANVLTF	TRBJ2-6	TRBV29-1	-
CASSPISGREQYF	TRBJ2-7	TRBV4-3	TRBD2
CASGRPNRYNEQFF	TRBJ2-1	TRBV14	-
CASITGQGNTEAFF	TRBJ1-1	TRBV6-6	-
CSARDKDLAGGPSTYEQYF	TRBJ2-7	TRBV20-1	TRBD2
CSVAYGTENQPQHF	TRBJ1-5	TRBV29-1	TRBD1
CSVGLTAYGEQYF	TRBJ2-7	TRBV29-1	-
CSVEGGTSKTYEQYF	TRBJ2-7	TRBV29-1	TRBD2
CAWSVPGLGNQPQHF	TRBJ1-5	TRBV30	-
CATSRDLGPQGYTF	TRBJ1-2	TRBV15	-
CSVEEQAYNEQFF	TRBJ2-1	TRBV29-1	-
CASSPGVTTETQYF	TRBJ2-5	TRBV18	-
CSVWGVNIQYF	TRBJ2-4	TRBV29-1	-
CASSPSIDFSNEQFF	TRBJ2-1	TRBV7-3	-
CASSQDPRGGSSYNEQFF	TRBJ2-1	TRBV4-3	TRBD2
CSARRIIQGVYNEQFF	TRBJ2-1	TRBV20-1	TRBD1
CASSQESGQGMNTEAFF	TRBJ1-1	TRBV4-3	TRBD1
CASSQDMSSYNSPLHF	TRBJ1-6	TRBV4-3	-
CASSFLGGKGNEQFF	TRBJ1-1	TRBV5-1	-
CAYTQGWAEDTQYF	TRBJ2-3	TRBV30	-
CAWSEGWGTDAFF	TRBJ1-1	TRBV30	-
CSSNTGTPNIQYF	TRBJ2-4	TRBV29-1	-
CASSRLPGSGANVLTF	TRBJ2-6	TRBV4-3	-
CASSPDLNGELFF	TRBJ2-2	TRBV18	-
CASSLAGQFTKTQYF	TRBJ2-3	TRBV5-1	-
CASSPRGLAGVTRLHNEQFF	TRBJ2-1	TRBV7-3	TRBD2